Given below is one T cell receptor (beta chain) in context. This sample was included in a study of blood T cell repertoires in COVID-19. Study-wide background: Researchers got acute and convalescent COVID-19 samples from the United States, Italy and Spain.

This study enrolled people aged about 18 to 90 from approximately 25 US geographic areas. Sequencing was performed with immunoSEQ multiplex PCR; in TCRdb, only in-frame clones are kept and a portion is missing. This table has more than 200,000 clones, about 80% appearing once. The V gene's germline CDR1 is MNHEY and CDR2 SVGEGT. V was cut by 4 bases and J by 6 bases, with 10 bases left in between. CDR3 size: 12 residues. Material: PBMCs or T cells enriched from blood (not recorded which). The rearrangement links TRBV6-2 or TRBV6-3 to TRBJ2-7; the D gene is possibly TRBD1 (6 bases). The TCR comes from a man aged 60 to 75 who had recovered from COVID-19. The CDR3 region is CASSSHRVEQYF. In nucleotides, the CDR3 is TGTGCCAGCAGTTCCCACAGGGTCGAGCAGTACTTC.